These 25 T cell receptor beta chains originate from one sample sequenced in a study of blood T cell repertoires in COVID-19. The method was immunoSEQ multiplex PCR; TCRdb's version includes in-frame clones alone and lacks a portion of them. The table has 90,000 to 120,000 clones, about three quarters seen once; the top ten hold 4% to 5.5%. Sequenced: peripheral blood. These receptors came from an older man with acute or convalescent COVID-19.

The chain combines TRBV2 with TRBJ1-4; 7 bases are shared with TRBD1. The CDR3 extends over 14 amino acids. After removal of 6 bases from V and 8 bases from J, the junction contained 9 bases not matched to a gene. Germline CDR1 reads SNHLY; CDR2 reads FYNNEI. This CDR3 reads CASRGNRGGEKLFF. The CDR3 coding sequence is TGTGCCAGCAGGGGGAACAGGGGAGGAGAAAAACTGTTTTTT.

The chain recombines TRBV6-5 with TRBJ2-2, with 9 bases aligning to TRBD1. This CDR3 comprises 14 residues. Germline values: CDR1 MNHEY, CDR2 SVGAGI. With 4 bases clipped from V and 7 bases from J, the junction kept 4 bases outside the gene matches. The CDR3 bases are TGTGCCAGCAGTTGGACAGGGGAGGACGGGGAGCTGTTTTTT. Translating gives CASSWTGEDGELFF.

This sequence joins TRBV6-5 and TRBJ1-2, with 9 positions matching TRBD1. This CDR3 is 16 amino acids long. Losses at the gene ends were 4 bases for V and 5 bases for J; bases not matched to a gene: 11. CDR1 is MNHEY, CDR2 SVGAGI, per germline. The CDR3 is CASSSGVPGQGYGYTF. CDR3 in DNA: TGTGCCAGCAGTTCGGGGGTTCCGGGACAGGGTTATGGCTACACCTTC.

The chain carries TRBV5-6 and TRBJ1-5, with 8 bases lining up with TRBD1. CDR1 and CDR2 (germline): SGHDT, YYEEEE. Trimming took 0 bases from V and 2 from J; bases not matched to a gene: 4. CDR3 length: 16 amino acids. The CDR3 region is CASSLGYRGGNQPQHF. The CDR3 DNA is TGTGCCAGCAGCTTGGGATACAGGGGGGGCAATCAGCCCCAGCATTTT.

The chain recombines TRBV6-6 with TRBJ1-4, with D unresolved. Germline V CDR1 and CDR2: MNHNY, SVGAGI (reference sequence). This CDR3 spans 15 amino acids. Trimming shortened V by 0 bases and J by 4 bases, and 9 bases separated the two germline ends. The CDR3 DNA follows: TGTGCCAGCAGTTACTCACCAGAAATTAATGAAAAACTGTTTTTT. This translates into CASSYSPEINEKLFF.

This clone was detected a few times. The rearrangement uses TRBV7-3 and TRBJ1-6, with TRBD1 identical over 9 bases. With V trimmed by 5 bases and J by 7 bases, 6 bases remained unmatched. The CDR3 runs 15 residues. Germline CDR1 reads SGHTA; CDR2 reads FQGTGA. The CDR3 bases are TGTGCCAGCAGCGAAACCGGGACAGGGAATTCACCCCTCCACTTT. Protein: CASSETGTGNSPLHF.

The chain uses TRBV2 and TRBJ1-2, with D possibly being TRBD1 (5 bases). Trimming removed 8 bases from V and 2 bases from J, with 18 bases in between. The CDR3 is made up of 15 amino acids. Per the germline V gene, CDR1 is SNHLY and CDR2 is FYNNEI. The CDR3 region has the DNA TGTGCCAGCCCGGGGGAAATAATGGAGAACTATGGCTACACCTTC. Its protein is CASPGEIMENYGYTF. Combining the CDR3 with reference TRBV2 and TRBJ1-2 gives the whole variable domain EPEVTQTPSHQVTQMGQEVILRCVPISNHLYFYWYRQILGQKVEFLVSFYNNEISEKSEIFDDQFSVERPDGSNFTLKIRSTKLEDSAMYFCASPGEIMENYGYTFGSGTRLTVV.

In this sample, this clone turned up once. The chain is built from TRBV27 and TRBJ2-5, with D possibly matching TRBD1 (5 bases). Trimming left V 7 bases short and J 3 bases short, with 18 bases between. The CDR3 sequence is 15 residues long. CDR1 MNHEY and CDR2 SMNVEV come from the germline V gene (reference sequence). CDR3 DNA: TGTGCCAGCAATAGTTTAGGGGCGACCGAAGAGACCCAGTACTTC. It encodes CASNSLGATEETQYF.

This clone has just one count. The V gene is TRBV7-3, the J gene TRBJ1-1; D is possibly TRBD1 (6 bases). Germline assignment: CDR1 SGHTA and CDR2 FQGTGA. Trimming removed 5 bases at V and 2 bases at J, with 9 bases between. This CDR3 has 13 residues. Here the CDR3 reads CASSLDRNTEAFF. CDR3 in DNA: TGTGCCAGCAGCCTGGACAGAAACACTGAAGCTTTCTTT.

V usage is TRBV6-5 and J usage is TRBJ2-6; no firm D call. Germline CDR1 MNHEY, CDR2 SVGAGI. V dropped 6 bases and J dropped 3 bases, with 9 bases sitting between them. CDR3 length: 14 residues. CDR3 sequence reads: CASRVSVGANVLTF. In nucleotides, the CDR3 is TGTGCCAGCAGGGTCTCGGTTGGGGCCAACGTCCTGACTTTC.

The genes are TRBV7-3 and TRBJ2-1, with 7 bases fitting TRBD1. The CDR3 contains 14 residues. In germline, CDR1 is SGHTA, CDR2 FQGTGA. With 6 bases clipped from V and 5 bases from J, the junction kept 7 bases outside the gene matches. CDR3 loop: CASSSTGPDNEQFF. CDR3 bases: TGTGCCAGCAGTTCGACAGGGCCGGACAATGAGCAGTTCTTC.

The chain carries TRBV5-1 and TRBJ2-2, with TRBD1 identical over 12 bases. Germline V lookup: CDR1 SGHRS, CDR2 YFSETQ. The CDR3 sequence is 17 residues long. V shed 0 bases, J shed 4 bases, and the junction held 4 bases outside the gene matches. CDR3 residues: CASSLVGTGGGTGELFF. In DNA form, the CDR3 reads TGCGCCAGCAGCTTGGTAGGGACAGGGGGCGGCACCGGGGAGCTGTTTTTT.

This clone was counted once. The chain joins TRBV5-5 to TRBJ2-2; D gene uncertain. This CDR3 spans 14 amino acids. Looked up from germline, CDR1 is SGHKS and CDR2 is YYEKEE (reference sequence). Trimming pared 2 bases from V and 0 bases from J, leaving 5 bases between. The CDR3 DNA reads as TGTGCCAGCAGCTTCAGTTCGAACACCGGGGAGCTGTTTTTT. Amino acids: CASSFSSNTGELFF.

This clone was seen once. Here the CDR3 DNA reads TGTGCCAGCAGTGGGGCCTTAGGGACTAGCGGACGAGGGCGGTACTTC. Its translation is CASSGALGTSGRGRYF. The V call is TRBV2, the J call TRBJ2-7; 11 positions match TRBD2. J gave up 12 bases and V 4 bases, and 17 bases lay outside the gene matches. The germline V gene has CDR1 SNHLY and CDR2 FYNNEI. The CDR3 covers 16 residues.

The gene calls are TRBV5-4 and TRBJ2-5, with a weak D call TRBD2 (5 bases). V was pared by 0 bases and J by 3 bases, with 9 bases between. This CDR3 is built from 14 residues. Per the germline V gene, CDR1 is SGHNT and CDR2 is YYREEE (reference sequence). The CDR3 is CASSLDTREETQYF. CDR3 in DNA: TGTGCCAGCAGCTTGGACACGAGGGAAGAGACCCAGTACTTC.

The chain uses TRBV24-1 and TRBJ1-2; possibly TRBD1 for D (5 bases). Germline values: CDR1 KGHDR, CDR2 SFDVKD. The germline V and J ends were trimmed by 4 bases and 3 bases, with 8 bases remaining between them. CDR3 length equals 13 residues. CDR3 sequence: CATSEGVDYGYTF. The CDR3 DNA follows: TGTGCCACCAGTGAAGGGGTTGACTATGGCTACACCTTC.

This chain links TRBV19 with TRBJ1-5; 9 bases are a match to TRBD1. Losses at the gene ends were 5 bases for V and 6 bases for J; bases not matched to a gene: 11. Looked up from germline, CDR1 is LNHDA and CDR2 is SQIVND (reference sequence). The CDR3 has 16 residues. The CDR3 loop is CASSGGQGSPGQPQHF. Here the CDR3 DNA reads TGTGCCAGTAGTGGAGGACAGGGGTCCCCTGGTCAGCCCCAGCATTTT.

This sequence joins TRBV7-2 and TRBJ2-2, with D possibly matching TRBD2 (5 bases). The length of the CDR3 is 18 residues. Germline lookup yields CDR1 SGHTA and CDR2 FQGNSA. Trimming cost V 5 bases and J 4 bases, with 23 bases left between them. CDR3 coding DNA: TGTGCCAGCAGCGAAGGTCGGGGTCGGGGTGGACGCACCGGGGAGCTGTTTTTT. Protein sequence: CASSEGRGRGGRTGELFF.

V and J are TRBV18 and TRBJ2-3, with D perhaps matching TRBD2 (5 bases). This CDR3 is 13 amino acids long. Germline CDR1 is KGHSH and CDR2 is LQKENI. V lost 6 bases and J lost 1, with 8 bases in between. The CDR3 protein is CASSPGGTDTQYF. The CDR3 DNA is TGTGCCAGCTCCCCCGGGGGCACAGATACGCAGTATTTT. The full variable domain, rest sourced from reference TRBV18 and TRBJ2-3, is NAGVMQNPRHLVRRRGQEARLRCSPMKGHSHVYWYRQLPEEGLKFMVYLQKENIIDESGMPKERFSAEFPKEGPSILRIQQVVRGDSAAYFCASSPGGTDTQYFGPGTRLTVL.

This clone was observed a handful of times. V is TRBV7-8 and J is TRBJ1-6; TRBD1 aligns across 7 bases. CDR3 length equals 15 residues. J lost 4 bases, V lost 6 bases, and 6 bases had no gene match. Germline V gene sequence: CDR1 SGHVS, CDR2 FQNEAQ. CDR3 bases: TGTGCCAGCAGTACACAGGGGACATATAATTCACCCCTCCACTTT. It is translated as CASSTQGTYNSPLHF.

For the CDR3, the DNA is TGTGCCAGCAGAGGGGGGGCGGAGACCCAGTACTTC. Amino acid sequence: CASRGGAETQYF. V gene TRBV12-3 or TRBV12-4 combines with J gene TRBJ2-5; D perhaps matches TRBD2 (7 bases). The CDR3 extends over 12 amino acids. V gave up 6 bases and J gave up 5 bases, with 10 bases separating them.

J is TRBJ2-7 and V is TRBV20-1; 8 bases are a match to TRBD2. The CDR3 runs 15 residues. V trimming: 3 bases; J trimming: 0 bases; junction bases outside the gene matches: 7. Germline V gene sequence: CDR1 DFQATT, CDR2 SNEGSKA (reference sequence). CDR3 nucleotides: TGCAGTGCTAGTACTGGCGGGGGGAGCTCCTACGAGCAGTACTTC. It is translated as CSASTGGGSSYEQYF.

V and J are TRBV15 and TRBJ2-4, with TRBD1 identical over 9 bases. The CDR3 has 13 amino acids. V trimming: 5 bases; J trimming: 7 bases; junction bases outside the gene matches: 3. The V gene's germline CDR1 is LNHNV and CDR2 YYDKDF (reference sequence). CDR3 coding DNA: TGTGCCACCAGCCGGGACAGGGATAACATTCAGTACTTC. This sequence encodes CATSRDRDNIQYF.

The CDR3 coding sequence is TGTGCCAGCAGCACAGACAGGGGCTATAGCAATCAGCCCCAGCATTTT. Translating it yields CASSTDRGYSNQPQHF. The V gene is TRBV7-9, the J gene TRBJ1-5, with 8 bases matching TRBD1. CDR3 size: 16 residues. Unmatched junction bases numbered 6, after V lost 5 bases and J lost 0 bases. From germline, CDR1 is SEHNR and CDR2 FQNEAQ (reference sequence).

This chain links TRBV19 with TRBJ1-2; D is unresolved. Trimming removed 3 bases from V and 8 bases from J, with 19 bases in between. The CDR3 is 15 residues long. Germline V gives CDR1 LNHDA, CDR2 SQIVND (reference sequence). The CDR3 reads CASSMATNGDRGYTF. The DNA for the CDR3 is TGTGCCAGTAGTATGGCGACAAACGGGGATAGAGGCTACACCTTC.